This T cell receptor beta chain stems from a study of T cell repertoires in cytomegalovirus infection. Findings and limits, study-wide: Cumulative public TCR beta family frequency identified carriers of CMV plus the relevant HLA.

V was clipped by 8 bases and J by 0 bases; unmatched bases: 9. This CDR3 comprises 15 residues. CDR1 and CDR2 from the germline V gene are SQVTM and ANQGSEA. To note about this clonotype: Its target is not known.

Each CDR3 protein is one row after TCRdb ran MiXCR on the reads. The table shows 200,000 to 300,000 distinct CDR3 sequences, with less than 9.5% occurring only once. The sequencing input was PBMCs. This sequence originates from a human donor in good health (CMV status not recorded). Some clones in this sample may be carry-over from other donors' samples. V gene TRBV29-1 combines with J gene TRBJ2-5; the match to TRBD1 covers 10 bases. The CDR3 region has the DNA TGCAGCATATCTCCGGGACAGGGGAACCAAGAGACCCAGTACTTC. This gives the protein CSISPGQGNQETQYF.